This T cell receptor (beta chain) was sequenced in a study of CD8 T cells in Susac syndrome. Sequencing of TCR beta was undertaken in CD8+ and CD4+ T cells derived from blood. CDR1 is DFQATT and CDR2 is SNEGSKA in the germline V gene (reference sequence). Trimming removed 0 bases at V and 8 bases at J, with 4 bases between. This CDR3 spans 10 amino acids. A quantity of about 0.45 to 1 ug RNA underwent reverse transcription using random hexamers. Multiplex immunoSEQ PCR targeted 54 Vbeta and 13 Jbeta TCR beta segments. TCRdb used MiXCR to reprocess the immunoSEQ multiplex PCR reads, holding one entry per CDR3 protein. The sample records a few hundred thousand distinct CDR3 sequences, about 95% being singletons.

Sample: CD4+ T cells from PBMCs. This TCR derives from a human donor with multiple sclerosis. The chain recombines TRBV20-1 with TRBJ1-2; D gene unclear. The CDR3 here is CSARDLGYTF. CDR3 nucleotides: TGCAGTGCTAGAGATCTAGGCTACACCTTC.